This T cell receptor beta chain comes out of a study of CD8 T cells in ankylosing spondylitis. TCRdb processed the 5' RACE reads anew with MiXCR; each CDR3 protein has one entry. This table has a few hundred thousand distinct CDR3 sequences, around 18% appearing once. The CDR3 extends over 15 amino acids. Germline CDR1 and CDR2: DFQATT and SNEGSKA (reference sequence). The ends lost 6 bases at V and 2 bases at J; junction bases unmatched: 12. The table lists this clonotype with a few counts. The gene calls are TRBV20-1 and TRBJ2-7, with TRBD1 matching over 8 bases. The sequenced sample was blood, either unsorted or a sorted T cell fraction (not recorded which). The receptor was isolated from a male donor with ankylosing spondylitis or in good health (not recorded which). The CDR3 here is CSATIRTGSAYEQYV. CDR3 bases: TGCAGTGCCACAATCCGGACAGGGTCAGCCTACGAGCAGTACGTC.